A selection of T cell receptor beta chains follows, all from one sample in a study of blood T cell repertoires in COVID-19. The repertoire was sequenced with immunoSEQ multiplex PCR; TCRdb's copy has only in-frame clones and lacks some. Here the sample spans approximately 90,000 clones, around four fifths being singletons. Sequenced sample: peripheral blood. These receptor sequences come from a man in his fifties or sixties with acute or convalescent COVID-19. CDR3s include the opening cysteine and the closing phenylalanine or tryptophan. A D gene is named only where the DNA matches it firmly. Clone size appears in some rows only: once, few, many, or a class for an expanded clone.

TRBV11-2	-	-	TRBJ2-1	CASSFINEQFF	TGTGCCAGCAGCTTTATCAATGAGCAGTTCTTC
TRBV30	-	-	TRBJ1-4	CAWSPPGEKLFF	TGTGCCTGGAGTCCGCCCGGTGAAAAACTGTTTTTT
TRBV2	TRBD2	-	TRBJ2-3	CASTLLAGGTDTQYF	TGTGCCAGCACCCTACTAGCGGGGGGTACAGATACGCAGTATTTT
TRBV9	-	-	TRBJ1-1	CASSADYGAGTEAFF	TGTGCCAGCAGCGCGGACTACGGGGCGGGCACTGAAGCTTTCTTT
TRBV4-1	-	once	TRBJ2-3	CASSQDYRTPITDTQYF	TGCGCCAGCAGCCAAGATTACAGGACCCCTATCACAGATACGCAGTATTTT
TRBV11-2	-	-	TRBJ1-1	CASSPQGNTEAFF	TGTGCCAGCAGTCCCCAGGGGAACACTGAAGCTTTCTTT
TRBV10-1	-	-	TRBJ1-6	CASSEPLPGYHYNSPLHF	TGCGCCAGCAGTGAGCCCTTACCAGGATACCACTATAATTCACCCCTCCACTTT
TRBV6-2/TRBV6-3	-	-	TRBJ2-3	CASSFSASSTDTQYF	TGTGCCAGCAGTTTTAGCGCCTCTAGCACAGATACGCAGTATTTT
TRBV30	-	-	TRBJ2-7	CAWNEGSALGQYF	TGTGCCTGGAATGAAGGTAGCGCCCTTGGGCAGTACTTC
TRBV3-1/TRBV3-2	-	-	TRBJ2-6	CASSRGPGLSSGANVLTF	TGTGCCAGCAGCCGCGGACCGGGACTGAGCTCTGGGGCCAACGTCCTGACTTTC
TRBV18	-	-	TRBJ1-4	CASSPIDEKLFF	TGTGCCAGCTCACCGATAGATGAAAAACTGTTTTTT
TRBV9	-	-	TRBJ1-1	CASSPRGGNPKTEAFF	TGTGCCAGCAGCCCCCGAGGAGGGAACCCGAAAACTGAAGCTTTCTTT
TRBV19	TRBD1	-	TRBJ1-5	CASSETGDNQPQHF	TGTGCCAGTAGTGAGACAGGGGACAATCAGCCCCAGCATTTT
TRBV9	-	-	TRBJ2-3	CASSVVGLAPITADTQYF	TGTGCCAGCAGCGTAGTCGGGCTAGCCCCAATAACGGCAGATACGCAGTATTTT
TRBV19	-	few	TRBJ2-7	CASSPFASSYEQYF	TGTGCCAGTAGTCCCTTCGCCAGCTCCTACGAGCAGTACTTC
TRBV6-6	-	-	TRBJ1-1	CASTGWNTEAFF	TGTGCCAGCACAGGGTGGAACACTGAAGCTTTCTTT
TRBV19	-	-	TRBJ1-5	CASSIANRENQPQHF	TGTGCCAGTAGTATAGCGAACAGGGAGAATCAGCCCCAGCATTTT
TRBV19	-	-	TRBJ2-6	CATRGSSGANVLTF	TGTGCCACCAGAGGAAGCTCTGGGGCCAACGTCCTGACTTTC
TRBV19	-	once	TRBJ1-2	CASSIRTHIEFYTF	TGTGCCAGTAGTATCCGGACACACATAGAGTTCTACACCTTC
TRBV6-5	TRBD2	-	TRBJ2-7	CASAGVWGYEQYF	TGTGCCAGCGCGGGAGTATGGGGCTACGAGCAGTACTTC
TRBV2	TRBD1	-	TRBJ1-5	CASSLGQGNQPQHF	TGTGCCAGCAGTCTCGGACAGGGAAATCAGCCCCAGCATTTT